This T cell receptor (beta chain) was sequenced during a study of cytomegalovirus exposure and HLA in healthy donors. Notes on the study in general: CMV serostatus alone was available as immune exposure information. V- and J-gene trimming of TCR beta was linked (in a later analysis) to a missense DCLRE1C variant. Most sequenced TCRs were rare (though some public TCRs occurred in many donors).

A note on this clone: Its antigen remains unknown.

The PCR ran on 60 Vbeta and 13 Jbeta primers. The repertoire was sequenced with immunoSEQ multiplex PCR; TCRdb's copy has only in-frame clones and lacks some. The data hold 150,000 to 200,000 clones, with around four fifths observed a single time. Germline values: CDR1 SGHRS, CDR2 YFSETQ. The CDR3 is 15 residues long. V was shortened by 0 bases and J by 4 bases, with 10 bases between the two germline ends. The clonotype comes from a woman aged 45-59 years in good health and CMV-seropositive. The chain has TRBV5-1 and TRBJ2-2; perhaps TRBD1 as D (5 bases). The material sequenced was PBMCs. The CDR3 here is CASSLVQGTTGELFF. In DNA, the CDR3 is TGCGCCAGCAGCTTGGTTCAGGGTACCACCGGGGAGCTGTTTTTT.